These 19 T cell receptor beta chains originate from one sample sequenced in a study of blood T cell repertoires in COVID-19. Some clones are missing from TCRdb's copy, which holds only in-frame ones; the method was immunoSEQ multiplex PCR. Of some 170,000 clones in the sample, 70% to 80% were seen once. Sequencing was performed on peripheral blood. These receptors were collected from a man aged 60 to 75 with acute or convalescent COVID-19.

In this sample, this clone turned up a few times. The J gene is TRBJ2-7, the V gene TRBV7-9, with 8 bases that match TRBD1. From germline, CDR1 is SEHNR and CDR2 FQNEAQ (reference sequence). With V trimmed by 6 bases and J by 6 bases, 4 bases remained unmatched. This CDR3 has 12 amino acids. The CDR3 protein is CASRGDRGEQYF. In DNA, the CDR3 is TGTGCCAGCAGGGGAGACAGGGGCGAGCAGTACTTC.

This clone has only one observation. At one boundary the junction diverges from the germline segment, which might be a read error. The V gene is TRBV9, the J gene TRBJ2-1, with D perhaps matching TRBD1 (7 bases). Per germline, CDR1 SGDLS and CDR2 YYNGEE. The CDR3 loop spans 16 amino acids. CDR3 sequence reads: CASNVGYIDREDEQFF. The CDR3 bases are TGTGCCAGCAACGTAGGATACATCGACAGGGAGGATGAGCAGTTCTTC.

CDR3 sequence: CASSPGVGRSETQYF. The CDR3 DNA is TGCGCCAGCAGCCCGGGGGTGGGCAGATCAGAGACCCAGTACTTC. This chain links TRBV5-1 with TRBJ2-5; TRBD2 is a possible D gene (6 bases). V was pared by 4 bases and J by 4 bases, with 17 bases between. The CDR3 has 15 residues. CDR1 is SGHRS, CDR2 YFSETQ, per germline.

The chain links TRBV30 to TRBJ2-6; D perhaps matches TRBD2 (6 bases). There are 13 residues in the CDR3. CDR1 and CDR2 from the germline V gene are GTSNPN and SVGIG (reference sequence). The V end was cut by 4 bases, the J end by 3 bases, with 7 bases between. The CDR3: CAWTGVGANVLTF. CDR3 nucleotides: TGTGCCTGGACGGGGGTTGGGGCCAACGTCCTGACTTTC.

In its sample, this clone was seen a few times. The gene calls are TRBV4-1 and TRBJ2-7; perhaps TRBD1 as D (6 bases). Per germline, CDR1 MGHRA and CDR2 YSYEKL. This CDR3 spans 15 amino acids. V was clipped by 0 bases and J by 5 bases, with 14 bases between them. CDR3 sequence (DNA): TGCGCCAGCAGCCAAGATAGTGTAGGGGGTAACGAGCAGTACTTC. Its protein is CASSQDSVGGNEQYF.

The rearrangement uses TRBV19 and TRBJ2-5, with no clear D. CDR1 is LNHDA, CDR2 SQIVND, per germline (reference sequence). CDR3 length equals 15 residues. With 2 bases removed from V and 4 bases from J, the gap between germline ends came to 14 bases. The CDR3 sequence: CASSITPPRGETQYF. The CDR3 DNA is TGTGCCAGTAGTATAACTCCCCCCCGCGGAGAGACCCAGTACTTC.

J is TRBJ2-7 and V is TRBV25-1; 7 nucleotides align to TRBD1. The V gene end was trimmed by 4 bases and the J gene end by 2 bases; junction bases not matched to a gene: 8. Germline loops: CDR1 MGHDK, CDR2 SYGVNS. The CDR3 is 15 amino acids. CDR3 DNA sequence: TGTGCCAGCAGTGCCGGGACAGCTTATACCTACGAGCAGTACTTC. Translation gives CASSAGTAYTYEQYF.

This chain uses TRBV21-1 with TRBJ2-7; the table's TRBD2 call for D was not verified on the DNA. TRBV21-1 is annotated as a pseudogene. The CDR3 is 14 amino acids. The CDR3 protein is CASSKLYLTGEQYF. As DNA, the CDR3 is TGTGCCAGCAGCAAGTTGTACCTTACGGGGGAGCAGTACTTC.

J is TRBJ1-3 and V is TRBV3-1 (or the pseudogene TRBV3-2), with TRBD1 matching over 7 bases. V lost 4 bases, J lost 2 bases, and 11 bases stayed unmatched. The length of the CDR3 is 17 residues. From germline, CDR1 is LGHDT and CDR2 YNNKEL (reference sequence). CDR3 protein: CASSPERTGTAGNTIYF. The CDR3 DNA is TGTGCCAGCAGCCCCGAAAGAACAGGGACAGCTGGAAACACCATATATTTT.

The chain's CDR3 is CASSPAGQGGTEAFF. The CDR3 region has the DNA TGTGCCAGCAGCCCAGCGGGACAGGGGGGAACTGAAGCTTTCTTT. The rearrangement links TRBV3-1 (or the pseudogene TRBV3-2) to TRBJ1-1; TRBD1 aligns across 11 bases. The CDR3 loop spans 15 amino acids. V was pared by 4 bases and J by 5 bases, with 6 bases of the junction left unmatched. Germline V gives CDR1 LGHDT, CDR2 YNNKEL (reference sequence).

The chain employs TRBV5-1 and TRBJ2-7; 11 nucleotides line up with TRBD1. This CDR3 comprises 15 residues. V shed 4 bases and J 4 bases; nucleotides not matched to a gene: 7. The germline V gene has CDR1 SGHRS and CDR2 YFSETQ. The CDR3 bases are TGCGCCAGCAGCGTAGGGGACAGGGGGATGTACGAGCAGTACTTC. Amino acids: CASSVGDRGMYEQYF. Using reference TRBV5-1 and TRBJ2-7 for the parts outside the CDR3, the full variable domain is KAGVTQTPRYLIKTRGQQVTLSCSPISGHRSVSWYQQTPGQGLQFLFEYFSETQRNKGNFPGRFSGRQFSNSRSEMNVSTLELGDSALYLCASSVGDRGMYEQYFGPGTRLTVT.

The chain has TRBV4-1 and TRBJ2-1; 10 nucleotides agree with TRBD2. The CDR3 runs 16 residues. CDR1 MGHRA and CDR2 YSYEKL come from the germline V gene. V trimming: 4 bases; J trimming: 7 bases; junction bases outside the gene matches: 10. CDR3 nucleotides: TGCGCCAGCAGCCGCCGCCCTAGCGGGGGTGGTAATGAGCAGTTCTTC. Protein: CASSRRPSGGGNEQFF.

This clone has only one observation. The chain links TRBV5-4 to TRBJ2-7, with 10 positions matching TRBD2. Germline V lookup: CDR1 SGHNT, CDR2 YYREEE (reference sequence). The junction had 1 base not matched to a gene; V was cut back by 4 bases and J by 3 bases. CDR3 size: 13 residues. In DNA, the CDR3 is TGTGCCAGCAGCCAGCGGGGGGGCTACGAGCAGTACTTC. This sequence encodes CASSQRGGYEQYF.

The V gene is TRBV19, the J gene TRBJ2-7, with D unclear. Trimming shortened V by 3 bases and J by 3 bases, and 6 bases separated the two germline ends. The CDR3 covers 12 residues. The germline V gene has CDR1 LNHDA and CDR2 SQIVND (reference sequence). CDR3 in amino acids: CASSMGSYEQYF. The CDR3 DNA reads as TGTGCCAGTAGTATGGGCAGCTACGAGCAGTACTTC.

The chain carries TRBV2 and TRBJ2-7, with D possibly TRBD1 on 5 matching bases. Germline V gene data show CDR1 as SNHLY and CDR2 as FYNNEI. The CDR3 totals 15 residues. Deletions cut 3 bases from V and 2 bases from J, with 14 bases between. The CDR3 bases are TGTGCCAGCAGTGAGGAGACAGTGCCTACCTACGAGCAGTACTTC. This codes for CASSEETVPTYEQYF.

The chain has TRBV7-8 and TRBJ1-5, with TRBD1 as a possible D gene (5 bases). Per germline, CDR1 SGHVS and CDR2 FQNEAQ. The CDR3 runs 15 residues. V lost 1 base and J 5 bases, leaving 12 bases between the germline ends. The CDR3 protein is CASSLGGGGHQPQHF. CDR3 DNA sequence: TGTGCCAGCAGCTTAGGGGGGGGAGGGCATCAGCCCCAGCATTTT.

The V call is TRBV28, the J call TRBJ1-3; no clear D. In germline, CDR1 is MDHEN, CDR2 SYDVKM. V lost 10 bases, J lost 4 bases, and 17 bases lay in between. The CDR3 loop spans 14 amino acids. The chain's CDR3 is CATKTGEIGNTIYF. The CDR3 DNA reads as TGTGCCACTAAAACCGGGGAGATCGGAAACACCATATATTTT.

A single count supports this clone. The chain recombines TRBV5-1 with TRBJ2-5, with D possibly being TRBD1 (6 bases). Germline CDR1 and CDR2: SGHRS and YFSETQ. Trimming removed 0 bases from V and 1 base from J, with 13 bases in between. The CDR3 extends over 16 amino acids. CDR3: CASSLEGRGSQETQYF. The CDR3 DNA follows: TGCGCCAGCAGCTTGGAGGGTAGGGGGTCCCAAGAGACCCAGTACTTC.

The rearrangement links TRBV6-6 to TRBJ1-5, with D uncertain. V was trimmed by 7 bases and J by 0 bases, leaving 7 bases between them. Per germline, CDR1 MNHNY and CDR2 SVGAGI (reference sequence). The CDR3 totals 13 residues. For the CDR3, the DNA is TGTGCCAGCAATCTCTATAGCAATCAGCCCCAGCATTTT. Translating it yields CASNLYSNQPQHF.